The 21 T cell receptor beta chains below were found in one sample sequenced in a study of vaccination effects on CD4 cells after COVID-19. Following culture for approximately ten days, CD4+ T cells were isolated. Their antigens are not known. Sequenced by immunoSEQ multiplex PCR; TCRdb stores in-frame clones only, minus some. The sample contains around 26,000 clones, 73% of which appear only once. Sequences were derived from CD4+ T cells from PBMCs cultured without peptide, sampled before COVID-19 vaccination. Source of these receptors: a human donor who received a COVID-19 vaccine.

This rearrangement joins TRBV2 to TRBJ2-7; the D gene is possibly TRBD2 (6 bases). CDR3 length: 12 residues. Per the germline V gene, CDR1 is SNHLY and CDR2 is FYNNEI. V dropped 5 bases and J dropped 6 bases, with 11 bases sitting between them. CDR3 sequence (DNA): TGTGCCAGCAGTTGGGAGGTGAGCGAGCAGTACTTC. It encodes CASSWEVSEQYF.

The chain couples TRBV6-4 to TRBJ1-3; D remains ambiguous. The CDR3 runs 16 residues. CDR1 and CDR2 from the germline V gene are MRHNA and SNTAGT. The V gene lost 5 bases and the J gene lost 1 base, with 15 bases spanning the gap. CDR3 coding DNA: TGTGCCAGCAGTTTAGGGCCCCTGGGGTCTGGAAACACCATATATTTT. Protein product: CASSLGPLGSGNTIYF.

The chain joins TRBV19 to TRBJ2-6; D may be TRBD1 or TRBD2 (5 bases each). The CDR3 loop spans 17 amino acids. The V gene's germline CDR1 is LNHDA and CDR2 SQIVND (reference sequence). The ends were cut back, 7 bases at V and 2 bases at J, with 18 bases in the middle. The CDR3 sequence is CASTTQGRRAGANVLTF. As DNA, the CDR3 is TGTGCCAGTACCACGCAGGGACGGCGGGCTGGGGCCAACGTCCTGACTTTC.

This clone was found a few times. V is TRBV4-1 and J is TRBJ2-7; 11 bases fit TRBD2. The CDR3 extends over 19 amino acids. In germline, CDR1 is MGHRA, CDR2 YSYEKL. J gave up 7 bases and V 0 bases, and 17 bases lay outside the gene matches. The CDR3 loop is CASSQDQVITTSGNREQYF. The CDR3 DNA is TGCGCCAGCAGCCAAGATCAAGTAATCACGACTAGCGGGAACCGGGAGCAGTACTTC.

The J gene is TRBJ1-5, the V gene TRBV5-4; D is ambiguous. CDR3 length equals 14 residues. From germline, CDR1 is SGHNT and CDR2 YYREEE (reference sequence). The ends were cut back, 2 bases at V and 3 bases at J, with 9 bases in the middle. The CDR3 loop is CASSFGGDNQPQHF. The CDR3 DNA follows: TGTGCCAGCAGCTTCGGCGGGGACAATCAGCCCCAGCATTTT. Using reference TRBV5-4 and TRBJ1-5 for the parts outside the CDR3, the full variable domain is ETGVTQSPTHLIKTRGQQVTLRCSSQSGHNTVSWYQQALGQGPQFIFQYYREEENGRGNFPPRFSGLQFPNYSSELNVNALELDDSALYLCASSFGGDNQPQHFGDGTRLSIL.

V is TRBV2 and J is TRBJ2-2, with 13 positions matching TRBD2. V was pared by 8 bases and J by 5 bases, with 2 bases of the junction left unmatched. The CDR3 runs to 14 residues. Germline lookup yields CDR1 SNHLY and CDR2 FYNNEI. The CDR3 reads CASGLAGATGELFF. In nucleotides, the CDR3 is TGTGCCAGCGGACTAGCGGGGGCTACCGGGGAGCTGTTTTTT.

The sample holds a few counts of this clone. The V call is TRBV6-1, the J call TRBJ1-2; 7 bases match TRBD1. The germline V gene has CDR1 MNHNS and CDR2 SASEGT. The CDR3 runs to 13 residues. V shed 3 bases and J 6 bases; nucleotides not matched to a gene: 4. The CDR3 spells CASSEGQRNGYTF. The CDR3 DNA sequence: TGTGCCAGCAGTGAGGGACAGAGAAATGGCTACACCTTC.

The chain joins TRBV4-3 to TRBJ2-7; TRBD2 aligns across 7 bases. V dropped 3 bases and J dropped 3; count of bases not matched to a gene: 8. This CDR3 is built from 15 residues. Germline CDR1 and CDR2: LGHNA and YSLEER. The CDR3 loop reads CASSQAAGLHYEQYF. The CDR3 DNA sequence: TGCGCCAGCAGCCAGGCAGCGGGGCTCCACTACGAGCAGTACTTC.

The chain uses TRBV4-2 and TRBJ2-1, with 11 bases aligning to TRBD2. The CDR3 contains 19 residues. V was pared by 2 bases and J by 4 bases, with 13 bases of the junction left unmatched. Germline CDR1 reads LGHNA; CDR2 reads YNFKEQ. The CDR3 DNA reads as TGTGCCAGCAGCCAACCCCTAGCGGGGGGCTCAAAAGTATACAATGAGCAGTTCTTC. It is translated as CASSQPLAGGSKVYNEQFF.

The chain is built from TRBV7-2 and TRBJ1-1; D gene ambiguous. Trimming shortened V by 0 bases and J by 1 base, and 6 bases separated the two germline ends. This CDR3 has 14 residues. In germline, CDR1 is SGHTA, CDR2 FQGNSA. The CDR3 DNA reads as TGTGCCAGCAGCTTAGCCTCCGGGAACACTGAAGCTTTCTTT. Translation: CASSLASGNTEAFF.

The chain couples TRBV18 to TRBJ2-4; possible D gene TRBD1, 5 bases. The V gene's germline CDR1 is KGHSH and CDR2 LQKENI. CDR3 size: 17 residues. V lost 4 bases and J lost 1, with 17 bases in between. The CDR3, as DNA: TGTGCCAGCTCACACGGGCAGGGTACGGAGGCCAAAAACATTCAGTACTTC. Its translation: CASSHGQGTEAKNIQYF.

J is TRBJ2-1 and V is TRBV7-2, with TRBD1 matching over 10 bases. Germline-derived CDR1 and CDR2 are SGHTA and FQGNSA. This CDR3 is 16 amino acids long. V lost 5 bases, J lost 8 bases, and 12 bases stayed unmatched. CDR3: CASSRWRDRGKDEQFF. The CDR3 DNA is TGTGCCAGCAGCAGATGGAGGGACAGGGGAAAGGATGAGCAGTTCTTC. Complete variable domain (other parts from reference TRBV7-2 and TRBJ2-1): GAGVSQSPSNKVTEKGKDVELRCDPISGHTALYWYRQSLGQGLEFLIYFQGNSAPDKSGLPSDRFSAERTGGSVSTLTIQRTQQEDSAVYLCASSRWRDRGKDEQFFGPGTRLTVL.

V gene TRBV7-2 combines with J gene TRBJ2-7; unclear D gene. The length of the CDR3 is 11 residues. V was pared by 5 bases and J by 0 bases, with 2 bases between. Germline V gives CDR1 SGHTA, CDR2 FQGNSA. The CDR3 DNA sequence: TGTGCCAGCAGCGTCTCCTACGAGCAGTACTTC. This gives the protein CASSVSYEQYF.

The CDR3 region has the DNA TGTGCCAGCAGCCAAAAAATCGGGACTAGCCACACCGGGGAGCTGTTTTTT. Its protein is CASSQKIGTSHTGELFF. J is TRBJ2-2 and V is TRBV7-9, with 9 nucleotides matching TRBD2. V trimming: 5 bases; J trimming: 3 bases; junction bases outside the gene matches: 10. Germline CDR1 reads SEHNR; CDR2 reads FQNEAQ (reference sequence). The CDR3 extends over 17 amino acids.

This clone was detected only once. The J gene is TRBJ2-1, the V gene TRBV7-2; tentatively, D is TRBD2 (6 bases). Trimming took 3 bases from V and 7 from J, leaving 16 bases between them. The CDR3 is 15 amino acids. In germline, CDR1 is SGHTA, CDR2 FQGNSA. CDR3 coding DNA: TGTGCCAGCAGCTTTTCGCGGGACTCTTTGAATGAGCAGTTCTTC. This sequence encodes CASSFSRDSLNEQFF. The full variable domain, its missing parts supplied by reference TRBV7-2 and TRBJ2-1, is GAGVSQSPSNKVTEKGKDVELRCDPISGHTALYWYRQSLGQGLEFLIYFQGNSAPDKSGLPSDRFSAERTGGSVSTLTIQRTQQEDSAVYLCASSFSRDSLNEQFFGPGTRLTVL.

This sequence joins TRBV3-1 (or the pseudogene TRBV3-2) and TRBJ2-7, with D hard to call. In germline, CDR1 is LGHDT, CDR2 YNNKEL (reference sequence). The length of the CDR3 is 12 residues. V was trimmed by 5 bases and J by 3 bases, leaving 8 bases between them. The CDR3 DNA follows: TGTGCCAGCAGCTCCCCCCGCTACGAGCAGTACTTC. Its protein product is CASSSPRYEQYF.

V gene TRBV10-3 combines with J gene TRBJ1-6, with D hard to call. The germline CDR1 and CDR2 sequences are ENHRY and SYGVKD. The germline V and J ends were trimmed by 2 bases and 9 bases, with 5 bases remaining between them. The length of the CDR3 is 12 residues. CDR3 amino acids: CAISELSSPLHF. The CDR3 DNA is TGTGCCATCAGTGAGCTCTCTTCACCCCTCCACTTT.

This chain joins TRBV4-2 and TRBJ2-3, with D unresolved. The germline V gene has CDR1 LGHNA and CDR2 YNFKEQ. Trimming took 0 bases from V and 2 from J, leaving 9 bases between them. The CDR3 runs to 15 residues. The CDR3 region is CASSQDPSYTDTQYF. The DNA of the CDR3 is TGTGCCAGCAGCCAAGATCCAAGTTACACAGATACGCAGTATTTT.

This clone was counted only a few times. The gene calls are TRBV20-1 and TRBJ2-1; TRBD2 matches at 7 bases. Germline CDR1 and CDR2: DFQATT and SNEGSKA (reference sequence). This CDR3 has 14 amino acids. The V segment lost 3 bases and the J segment 5 bases; nucleotides outside the gene matches: 7. The DNA of the CDR3 is TGCAGTGCTAGTCCGGCTAGCGGAAACAATGAGCAGTTCTTC. Its protein is CSASPASGNNEQFF.

This chain links TRBV15 with TRBJ1-2; D is possibly TRBD1 (6 bases). Deletions cut 5 bases from V and 7 bases from J, with 17 bases between. CDR1 is LNHNV, CDR2 YYDKDF, per germline (reference sequence). This CDR3 region has 14 residues. The CDR3 spells CATSLSRDTRGYTF. CDR3 bases: TGTGCCACCAGCCTAAGTCGGGACACGCGTGGCTACACCTTC.

The CDR3 sequence: CSARLGREQYF. As DNA, the CDR3 is TGCAGTGCCAGACTAGGTCGCGAGCAGTACTTC. The chain has TRBV20-1 and TRBJ2-7, with TRBD2 as a possible D gene (6 bases). This CDR3 spans 11 amino acids. CDR1 is DFQATT and CDR2 is SNEGSKA in the germline V gene (reference sequence). V was pared by 6 bases and J by 6 bases, with 12 bases between.